Each of the 3 T cell receptor beta chains below was sequenced from the same sample in a study of identical twins. MiXCR, applied by TCRdb to the 5' RACE reads, yields one record per CDR3 protein. This table holds 1.5 million to 2 million distinct CDR3 sequences, about 30% found once. Sequenced: cord blood. All receptors come from a newborn girl in good health.

The genes are TRBV27 and TRBJ2-7; D is perhaps TRBD2 (6 bases). CDR1 MNHEY and CDR2 SMNVEV come from the germline V gene (reference sequence). The V and J ends lost 2 bases and 3 bases respectively, with 11 bases between them. CDR3 length: 14 residues. The CDR3 coding sequence is TGTGCCAGCAGTTTAGGGAGGTTCTACTACGAGCAGTACTTC. Its protein is CASSLGRFYYEQYF.

The rearrangement joins TRBV7-2 to TRBJ2-1, with 13 bases identical to TRBD2. Trimming at V came to 4 bases and at J to 0 bases, leaving 12 bases not matched to a gene. This CDR3 region has 20 residues. CDR1 is SGHTA and CDR2 is FQGNSA in the germline V gene. In DNA, the CDR3 is TGTGCCAGCAGCTCTAGGGGCGGGACTAGCGGGACGTTCTCCTACAATGAGCAGTTCTTC. Protein product: CASSSRGGTSGTFSYNEQFF. Full variable domain (outside the CDR3, taken from reference TRBV7-2 and TRBJ2-1): GAGVSQSPSNKVTEKGKDVELRCDPISGHTALYWYRQSLGQGLEFLIYFQGNSAPDKSGLPSDRFSAERTGGSVSTLTIQRTQQEDSAVYLCASSSRGGTSGTFSYNEQFFGPGTRLTVL.

The rearrangement links TRBV5-1 to TRBJ1-6, with D hard to call. The CDR3 runs 16 residues. CDR1 is SGHRS, CDR2 YFSETQ, per germline. Trimming shortened V by 0 bases and J by 7 bases, and 14 bases separated the two germline ends. CDR3 nucleotides: TGCGCCAGCAGCTTGGCCCAGATGGGAGCAAATTCACCCCTCCACTTT. Encoded protein: CASSLAQMGANSPLHF. The entire variable domain, with the rest obtained from reference TRBV5-1 and TRBJ1-6, is as follows: KAGVTQTPRYLIKTRGQQVTLSCSPISGHRSVSWYQQTPGQGLQFLFEYFSETQRNKGNFPGRFSGRQFSNSRSEMNVSTLELGDSALYLCASSLAQMGANSPLHFGNGTRLTVT.